This TCR beta chain was obtained from a study of Ad26.COV2.S vaccination and SARS-CoV-2 variants. The overall study: The trial was COV1001 and the donor's arm was Ad26.COV2.S. Findings and limits, study-wide: Among vaccine recipients, spike-specific TCR breadth exceeded that of placebo recipients. Quantification of TCR breadth and depth may have yielded underestimates of total T cell responses.

Notes on this clone: The target antigen is unknown.

Treatment specified: 15 to 20 received Ad26.COV2.S at low or high dose, single or two shots; five or six received placebo; per-sample allocation not given. Samples came from day 63 after the first vaccine or placebo injection. The germline gives CDR1 ENHRY, CDR2 SYGVKD. Trimming left V 5 bases short and J 1 base short, with 11 bases between. CDR3 length: 15 residues. Libraries were prepared by immunoSEQ multiplex PCR; TCRdb keeps only in-frame clonotypes and omits some of them. The table has about 220,000 clones, roughly 90% seen once. The sequence derives from a person between 18 and 59 years old who received the Ad26.COV2.S COVID-19 vaccine or a placebo. The sequenced sample was peripheral blood, obtained in a trial of Ad26.COV2.S vaccine versus placebo. The chain recombines TRBV10-3 with TRBJ2-2; possibly TRBD1 or TRBD2 for D (5 bases each). The CDR3: CAISLGTVNTGELFF. CDR3 DNA: TGTGCCATCAGTCTCGGGACGGTGAACACCGGGGAGCTGTTTTTT.